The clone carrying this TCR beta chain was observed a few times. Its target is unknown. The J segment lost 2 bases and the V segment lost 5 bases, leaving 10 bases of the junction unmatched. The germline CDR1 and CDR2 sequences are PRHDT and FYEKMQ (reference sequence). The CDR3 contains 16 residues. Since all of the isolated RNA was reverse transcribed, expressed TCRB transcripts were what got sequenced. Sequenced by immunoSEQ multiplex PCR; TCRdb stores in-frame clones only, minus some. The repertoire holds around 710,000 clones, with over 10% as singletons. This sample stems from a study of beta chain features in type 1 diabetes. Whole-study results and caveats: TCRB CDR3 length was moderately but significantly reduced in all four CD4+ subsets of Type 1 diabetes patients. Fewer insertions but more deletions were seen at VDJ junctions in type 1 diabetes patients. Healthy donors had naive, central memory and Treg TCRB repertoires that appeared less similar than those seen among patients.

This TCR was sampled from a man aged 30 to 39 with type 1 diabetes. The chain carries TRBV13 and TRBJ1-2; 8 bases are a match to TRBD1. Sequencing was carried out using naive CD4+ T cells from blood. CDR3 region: CASSLGQGGSNYGYTF. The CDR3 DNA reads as TGTGCCAGCAGCCTTGGACAGGGAGGGTCGAACTATGGCTACACCTTC.